Below, 12 T cell receptor beta chains from the same sample are listed, as sequenced in a study of T cell changes during pregnancy in multiple sclerosis. TCRdb's copy holds only in-frame clones and misses some; the assay was immunoSEQ multiplex PCR. The table lists 85,000 to 95,000 clones, 90% to 95% of them singletons. The material sequenced was peripheral blood, taken after pregnancy. The source of these receptors is a female donor in good health, enrolled as a control in a pregnancy study.

The chain uses TRBV14 and TRBJ2-3; 8 positions match TRBD1. Germline V CDR1 and CDR2: SGHDN, FVKESK. Losses at the gene ends were 4 bases for V and 2 bases for J; bases not matched to a gene: 8. CDR3 length equals 16 residues. The CDR3 DNA follows: TGTGCCAGCAGCCGTCAGGGGGCTGCGAACACAGATACGCAGTATTTT. Protein sequence: CASSRQGAANTDTQYF.

The chain uses TRBV2 and TRBJ1-3; 7 nucleotides match TRBD1. Germline-derived CDR1 and CDR2 are SNHLY and FYNNEI. Trimming at V came to 5 bases and at J to 0 bases, leaving 16 bases not matched to a gene. This CDR3 region has 19 residues. The CDR3 spells CASSFRLGTDLFSGNTIYF. CDR3 in DNA: TGTGCCAGCAGTTTCCGCCTGGGGACAGACCTATTCTCTGGAAACACCATATATTTT.

This chain uses TRBV4-3 with TRBJ2-2; D gene ambiguous. V was clipped by 2 bases and J by 4 bases, with 14 bases between them. This CDR3 has 16 residues. Germline assignment: CDR1 LGHNA and CDR2 YSLEER. In nucleotides, the CDR3 is TGCGCCAGCAGCCAAAAGTACGTTTCGGGCACCGGGGAGCTGTTTTTT. Its protein is CASSQKYVSGTGELFF.

The chain joins TRBV28 to TRBJ2-1; 9 bases agree with TRBD1. The V gene's germline CDR1 is MDHEN and CDR2 SYDVKM. Losses at the gene ends were 7 bases for V and 4 bases for J; bases not matched to a gene: 5. CDR3 size: 14 residues. CDR3 bases: TGTGCCAGCAATACCGGGACAGGGTACAATGAGCAGTTCTTC. Protein product: CASNTGTGYNEQFF.

This clone was detected once. The V call is TRBV6-5, the J call TRBJ2-5; D is perhaps TRBD2 (5 bases). This CDR3 has 14 residues. The V gene's germline CDR1 is MNHEY and CDR2 SVGAGI. V was cut by 7 bases and J by 6 bases, with 18 bases left in between. The CDR3 protein is CASNRKGGWQTQYF. For the CDR3, the DNA is TGTGCCAGCAATAGAAAAGGCGGGTGGCAGACCCAGTACTTC.

The V and J genes are TRBV29-1 and TRBJ2-5, with D unclear. This CDR3 is built from 13 residues. Germline V gene lookup returns CDR1 SQVTM and CDR2 ANQGSEA. The V end lost 0 bases, the J end lost 9 bases, and 14 bases lay between the germline ends. CDR3 loop: CSVEDKAPGPQYF. CDR3 sequence (DNA): TGCAGCGTTGAAGATAAGGCACCAGGTCCCCAGTACTTC.

This clone was seen only once. CDR3 DNA sequence: TGTGCCAGCTCACGCCAACAGGGCTCCCAAGAGACCCAGTACTTC. Translation: CASSRQQGSQETQYF. This chain uses TRBV18 with TRBJ2-5; D may be TRBD1 (6 bases). Deletions cut 4 bases from V and 1 base from J, with 13 bases between. The CDR3 is 15 residues long. Germline V lookup: CDR1 KGHSH, CDR2 LQKENI.

This clone was picked up one time. The chain joins TRBV30 to TRBJ1-6; D gene unclear. The V and J ends lost 2 bases and 10 bases respectively, with 18 bases between them. This CDR3 has 15 amino acids. Germline assignment: CDR1 GTSNPN and CDR2 SVGIG (reference sequence). CDR3 residues: CAWSRAGGGGSPLHF. In DNA form, the CDR3 reads TGTGCCTGGAGTAGGGCAGGCGGTGGAGGCTCACCCCTCCACTTT.

The chain employs TRBV19 and TRBJ2-3; 9 positions match TRBD1. The CDR3 has 14 amino acids. Trimming at V came to 6 bases and at J to 1 base, leaving 2 bases not matched to a gene. Germline V gene sequence: CDR1 LNHDA, CDR2 SQIVND (reference sequence). In DNA, the CDR3 is TGTGCCAGTAGGAGACAGGGGGGCACAGATACGCAGTATTTT. It translates to CASRRQGGTDTQYF.

CDR3: CASSMDKYQPQHF. The CDR3 region has the DNA TGTGCCAGTAGTATGGACAAGTATCAGCCCCAGCATTTT. The V gene is TRBV19, the J gene TRBJ1-5; D is perhaps TRBD1 (5 bases). This CDR3 has 13 residues. CDR1 and CDR2 (germline): LNHDA, SQIVND (reference sequence). The V end lost 3 bases, the J end lost 5 bases, and 8 bases lay between the germline ends. Full variable domain (missing parts from reference TRBV19 and TRBJ1-5): DGGITQSPKYLFRKEGQNVTLSCEQNLNHDAMYWYRQDPGQGLRLIYYSQIVNDFQKGDIAEGYSVSREKKESFPLTVTSAQKNPTAFYLCASSMDKYQPQHFGDGTRLSIL.

This clone was seen once. The chain carries TRBV29-1 and TRBJ2-3; the D gene is possibly TRBD1 (6 bases). Per germline, CDR1 SQVTM and CDR2 ANQGSEA. There are 14 residues in the CDR3. Deletions cut 6 bases from V and 1 base from J, with 14 bases between. This CDR3 reads CSVERDTRTDTQYF. CDR3 sequence (DNA): TGCAGCGTGGAAAGGGACACCCGCACAGATACGCAGTATTTT.

A single count supports this clone. This chain links TRBV7-2 with TRBJ2-7, with 12 bases fitting TRBD2. The V gene end was trimmed by 6 bases and the J gene end by 2 bases; junction bases not matched to a gene: 2. The CDR3 extends over 14 amino acids. Germline CDR1 SGHTA, CDR2 FQGNSA. The CDR3 sequence is CASSRTSGAYEQYF. CDR3 DNA: TGTGCCAGCAGTCGGACTAGCGGGGCCTACGAGCAGTACTTC.